These 27 T cell receptor beta chains were all obtained from the same sample, sequenced in a study of vaccination and CD4 T cells after COVID-19. These receptors lack a known antigen. As to treatment: roughly 10-day PBMC culture with coronavirus spike peptide pools or control peptides (ViraFEST assay). Cultured CD4+ T-cell DNA underwent Oncomine TCR Beta short-read sequencing. Using its own MiXCR run on the PCR reads, TCRdb lists one record per CDR3 protein. The sample has about 20,000 distinct CDR3 sequences; around half are singletons. Sequenced: CD4+ T cells from blood, cultured in vitro. The origin of the receptors is a human donor who had recovered from COVID-19.

This chain links TRBV6-5 with TRBJ2-7; 10 bases are a match to TRBD1. V trimming: 0 bases; J trimming: 5 bases; junction bases outside the gene matches: 7. Germline lookup yields CDR1 MNHEY and CDR2 SVGAGI. The CDR3 has 16 amino acids. Written as DNA, the CDR3 is TGTGCCAGCAGTTACTCTGGGGGACAGGGGTCCGACGAGCAGTACTTC. It yields the protein CASSYSGGQGSDEQYF.

The chain carries TRBV7-2 and TRBJ2-1, with 9 bases that match TRBD2. Germline-derived CDR1 and CDR2 are SGHTA and FQGNSA. This CDR3 spans 16 amino acids. Losses at the gene ends were 5 bases for V and 2 bases for J; bases not matched to a gene: 7. The chain's CDR3 is CASSRTSGYTYNEQFF. CDR3 in DNA: TGTGCCAGCAGCCGAACTAGCGGGTACACCTACAATGAGCAGTTCTTC.

The V call is TRBV30, the J call TRBJ2-7; 8 bases map to TRBD2. Germline V gene data show CDR1 as GTSNPN and CDR2 as SVGIG (reference sequence). V trimming: 8 bases; J trimming: 4 bases; junction bases outside the gene matches: 13. This CDR3 contains 14 residues. CDR3 sequence reads: CALGGGRASYEQYF. In DNA, the CDR3 is TGTGCCCTCGGGGGGGGGAGGGCCTCGTACGAGCAGTACTTC.

A few counts support this clonotype. The chain has TRBV27 and TRBJ1-5; the D gene is possibly TRBD1 (5 bases). CDR3 length: 14 amino acids. In germline, CDR1 is MNHEY, CDR2 SMNVEV (reference sequence). Trimming removed 6 bases from V and 10 bases from J, with 19 bases in between. The CDR3 spells CASRSYRGFDPQHF. The CDR3 DNA reads as TGTGCCAGCAGGTCATATCGGGGGTTTGATCCCCAGCATTTT.

This clonotype was seen a handful of times. This chain joins TRBV20-1 and TRBJ2-5; 15 bases line up with TRBD2. With V trimmed by 1 base and J by 4 bases, 7 bases remained unmatched. This CDR3 spans 17 amino acids. CDR1 and CDR2 from the germline V gene are DFQATT and SNEGSKA (reference sequence). The CDR3 DNA reads as TGCAGTGCTAGAGCCCCGGGACTAGCGGGGGGTTTAGAGACCCAGTACTTC. This codes for CSARAPGLAGGLETQYF.

This clonotype was detected a few times. At one end the junction does not follow the germline gene, possibly because of a read error. This rearrangement joins TRBV6-1 to TRBJ2-7; 7 bases agree with TRBD2. Germline V gene data show CDR1 as MNHNS and CDR2 as SASEGT. The CDR3 is 11 amino acids. CDR3 in DNA: TGCACGGCGGGAGACGGGTACGAGCAGTACTTC. It specifies CTAGDGYEQYF.

Concerning this clonotype itself: A read error may produce the germline difference seen at one junction end. CDR3 DNA sequence: TGTGCTAGCAGCTTACTGTCTCAGGGGCGGGAGACCCAGTACTTC. Amino acids: CASSLLSQGRETQYF. This rearrangement joins TRBV7-7 to TRBJ2-5; D perhaps matches TRBD1 (6 bases). CDR3 length: 15 amino acids. Germline V gives CDR1 SSHAT, CDR2 FNYEAQ (reference sequence).

The CDR3 nucleotides read TGTGCCAGCAGTTACTCTGAAACGGACCTTACTAACTATGGCTACACCTTC. As protein: CASSYSETDLTNYGYTF. This chain joins TRBV6-5 and TRBJ1-2; D is uncertain. V gave up 0 bases and J gave up 0 bases, with 14 bases separating them. Germline lookup yields CDR1 MNHEY and CDR2 SVGAGI. The CDR3 consists of 17 residues.

V and J are TRBV6-1 and TRBJ2-7; TRBD2 is a possible D gene (5 bases). The CDR3 is 13 residues long. V lost 0 bases to trimming and J lost 2 bases, with 5 bases between them. The germline CDR1 and CDR2 sequences are MNHNS and SASEGT. Here the CDR3 DNA reads TGTGCCAGCAGTGAAGCGCGGGCCTACGAGCAGTACTTC. The encoded protein is CASSEARAYEQYF.

DNA of the CDR3: TGCAGTGCTAGAGTACCAACCACCGGTCCCGTTCAGTCACCCCTCCACTTT. Translated, it gives CSARVPTTGPVQSPLHF. The chain links TRBV20-1 to TRBJ1-6; D is unresolved. V was clipped by 1 base and J by 10 bases, with 23 bases between them. CDR1 and CDR2 from the germline V gene are DFQATT and SNEGSKA (reference sequence). There are 17 residues in the CDR3.

In this sample, this clonotype turned up once. The CDR3 coding sequence is TGTGCCAGTAGTGTCCGGGAACACTATGGCTACACCTTC. This translates into CASSVREHYGYTF. J is TRBJ1-2 and V is TRBV19; no firm D call. CDR1 is LNHDA and CDR2 is SQIVND in the germline V gene (reference sequence). This CDR3 contains 13 residues. Trimming shortened V by 5 bases and J by 3 bases, and 10 bases separated the two germline ends.

This clonotype was counted between two and nine times. This rearrangement joins TRBV20-1 to TRBJ2-7; 7 positions match TRBD2. Looked up from germline, CDR1 is DFQATT and CDR2 is SNEGSKA (reference sequence). V gave up 0 bases and J gave up 2 bases; unmatched junction bases: 4. The CDR3 runs to 14 residues. CDR3 in amino acids: CSARDGRGAYEQYF. In nucleotides, the CDR3 is TGCAGTGCTAGAGATGGTCGGGGGGCCTACGAGCAGTACTTC.

This clonotype came up a few times. This rearrangement joins TRBV27 to TRBJ2-3; D is unresolved. The germline V and J ends were trimmed by 1 base and 4 bases, with 9 bases remaining between them. CDR1 MNHEY and CDR2 SMNVEV come from the germline V gene (reference sequence). The CDR3 contains 14 residues. CDR3 protein: CASSLFGNPDTQYF. CDR3 DNA: TGTGCCAGCAGTTTATTTGGGAACCCAGATACGCAGTATTTT.

V and J are TRBV7-8 and TRBJ2-5, with TRBD1 matching over 8 bases. This CDR3 has 14 residues. With 5 bases clipped from V and 7 bases from J, the junction kept 9 bases outside the gene matches. CDR1 and CDR2 (germline): SGHVS, FQNEAQ. The DNA of the CDR3 is TGTGCCAGCAGCCCGACAGGGGCCATGGGGACCCAGTACTTC. It codes for CASSPTGAMGTQYF.

The rearrangement uses TRBV2 and TRBJ1-5; no clear D gene. CDR1 and CDR2 (germline): SNHLY, FYNNEI. The CDR3 extends over 15 amino acids. V lost 5 bases and J 0 bases, leaving 11 bases between the germline ends. This CDR3 is CASSYEDYSNQPQHF. CDR3 in DNA: TGTGCCAGCAGTTATGAAGACTATAGCAATCAGCCCCAGCATTTT.

This chain connects TRBV19 to TRBJ2-5; D remains unclear. The CDR3 has 13 residues. The V end lost 3 bases, the J end lost 4 bases, and 9 bases lay between the germline ends. The germline CDR1 and CDR2 sequences are LNHDA and SQIVND (reference sequence). Here the CDR3 reads CASSMWDRETQYF. The CDR3, as DNA: TGTGCCAGTAGTATGTGGGATCGAGAGACCCAGTACTTC.

This clonotype was seen more than once but under ten times. V and J are TRBV6-1 and TRBJ1-1, with 7 positions matching TRBD1. From germline, CDR1 is MNHNS and CDR2 SASEGT. V trimming: 0 bases; J trimming: 0 bases; junction bases outside the gene matches: 10. This CDR3 contains 18 residues. CDR3 sequence reads: CASSEAERGLVLNTEAFF. The CDR3 DNA reads as TGTGCCAGCAGTGAAGCCGAAAGGGGGCTAGTACTGAACACTGAAGCTTTCTTT.

This clonotype was observed a handful of times. This chain's CDR3 is CASIIDRGRTEAFF. In DNA, the CDR3 is TGTGCCAGCATTATCGACAGGGGGCGGACTGAAGCTTTCTTT. The chain employs TRBV2 and TRBJ1-1, with TRBD1 matching over 10 bases. The CDR3 spans 14 residues. The V gene end was trimmed by 7 bases and the J gene end by 5 bases; junction bases not matched to a gene: 7. Germline CDR1 SNHLY, CDR2 FYNNEI.

This clonotype has only a few counts. The CDR3 region is CASGAAANSAEAFF. The CDR3 coding sequence is TGTGCCTCAGGGGCGGCAGCGAATAGCGCTGAAGCTTTCTTT. The V and J genes are TRBV2 and TRBJ1-1; D is perhaps TRBD1 (6 bases). Germline CDR1 is SNHLY and CDR2 is FYNNEI. The ends were cut back, 11 bases at V and 6 bases at J, with 22 bases in the middle. This CDR3 spans 14 amino acids. The entire variable domain, with the rest obtained from reference TRBV2 and TRBJ1-1, is as follows: EPEVTQTPSHQVTQMGQEVILRCVPISNHLYFYWYRQILGQKVEFLVSFYNNEISEKSEIFDDQFSVERPDGSNFTLKIRSTKLEDSAMYFCASGAAANSAEAFFGQGTRLTVV.

This clonotype was detected a few times. J is TRBJ1-1 and V is TRBV6-1; no reliable D call. The V and J ends lost 1 base and 0 bases respectively, with 9 bases between them. The germline V gene has CDR1 MNHNS and CDR2 SASEGT. The CDR3 covers 15 residues. The CDR3 nucleotides are TGTGCCAGCAGTGAAGGTGACATTTTGAACACTGAAGCTTTCTTT. Amino acid sequence: CASSEGDILNTEAFF.

This chain links TRBV4-2 with TRBJ2-5, with 8 bases aligning to TRBD2. The germline CDR1 and CDR2 sequences are LGHNA and YNFKEQ. The junction had 12 bases not matched to a gene; V was cut back by 1 base and J by 2 bases. This CDR3 contains 18 residues. The CDR3 bases are TGTGCCAGCAGCCAAGGGGGGACTAGTGGCCCCCAGCAAGAGACCCAGTACTTC. Amino acids: CASSQGGTSGPQQETQYF.

This clonotype was observed a few times. The chain joins TRBV15 to TRBJ2-7; possibly TRBD1 or TRBD2 for D (5 bases each). The CDR3 loop spans 15 amino acids. The ends were cut back, 4 bases at V and 8 bases at J, with 21 bases in the middle. Germline V lookup: CDR1 LNHNV, CDR2 YYDKDF (reference sequence). The CDR3 sequence is CATSTEPGFRGQQYF. The CDR3, as DNA: TGTGCCACCAGCACCGAGCCCGGGTTCCGGGGCCAGCAGTACTTC.

The chain uses TRBV20-1 and TRBJ1-4; no definite D call. Germline V CDR1 and CDR2: DFQATT, SNEGSKA (reference sequence). The CDR3 contains 13 residues. V gave up 3 bases and J gave up 5 bases, with 10 bases separating them. In DNA form, the CDR3 reads TGCAGTGCTAGCGGCCTCGTAAATGAAAAACTGTTTTTT. It specifies CSASGLVNEKLFF.

This clonotype was counted only a few times. The genes are TRBV6-5 and TRBJ2-7; 8 nucleotides match TRBD2. The V and J ends lost 3 bases and 3 bases, in that order; junction bases with no gene match: 10. The CDR3 covers 16 residues. Per germline, CDR1 MNHEY and CDR2 SVGAGI. CDR3 protein: CASSYTPGLDLYEQYF. For the CDR3, the DNA is TGTGCCAGCAGTTATACTCCGGGACTAGACCTCTACGAGCAGTACTTC.

This sequence joins TRBV25-1 and TRBJ1-2; 9 nucleotides line up with TRBD1. The ends lost 1 base at V and 5 bases at J; junction bases unmatched: 5. Germline CDR1 and CDR2: MGHDK and SYGVNS. This CDR3 contains 15 residues. CDR3 sequence: CASSESSGTGYGYTF. Here the CDR3 DNA reads TGTGCCAGCAGTGAATCCTCCGGGACAGGGTATGGCTACACCTTC.

This chain connects TRBV14 to TRBJ1-2, with 9 bases fitting TRBD1. The germline CDR1 and CDR2 sequences are SGHDN and FVKESK. J gave up 6 bases and V 2 bases, and 1 base lay outside the gene matches. The CDR3 sequence is 13 residues long. The chain's CDR3 is CASSQTGGNGYTF. The CDR3 coding sequence is TGTGCCAGCAGCCAAACAGGGGGCAATGGCTACACCTTC.

This clonotype was recorded a few times. This chain uses TRBV6-1 with TRBJ2-3; 7 bases align to TRBD2. The CDR3 has 16 residues. Germline V gene data show CDR1 as MNHNS and CDR2 as SASEGT. V trimming: 5 bases; J trimming: 5 bases; junction bases outside the gene matches: 13. The DNA for the CDR3 is TGTGCCAGCAGTACTTGGGGCGGCGGGAGTGGAGATACGCAGTATTTT. Its translation is CASSTWGGGSGDTQYF.